The rows below give T cell receptor beta chains drawn from one sample of a study of shared clonotypes between healthy human individuals. Produced via immunoSEQ multiplex PCR; TCRdb's table is partial and in-frame only. The data hold over 400,000 clones, with more than 65% observed a single time. The sequenced material came from PBMCs. The receptors derive from a woman in her thirties or forties in good health. Some clones in this sample may be carry-over from other donors' samples. The CDR3 runs from the conserved cysteine through the conserved F or W. The D gene is left open where the match is weak. Not every row has a clone size; where given, it reads once, few, many or a size class.

>TRBD1|once|TRBJ2-7|TRBV28
CASKVGTGTYEQYF
TGTGCCAGCAAAGTTGGGACAGGGACCTACGAGCAGTACTTC
>TRBD1|.|TRBJ1-4|TRBV6-4
CASSRDRDAATNEKLFF
TGTGCCAGCAGCCGGGACAGGGACGCTGCAACTAATGAAAAACTGTTTTTT
>.|.|TRBJ2-1|TRBV5-3
CARIRDTHYNEQFF
TGTGCCAGGATACGGGACACCCACTACAATGAGCAGTTCTTC
>.|.|TRBJ2-3|TRBV5-4
CASSLGRSTDTQYF
TGTGCCAGCAGCTTGGGTCGGTCCACAGATACGCAGTATTTT
>.|.|TRBJ1-1|TRBV6-1
CASSERGVSEAFF
TGTGCCAGCAGTGAAAGGGGAGTTTCTGAAGCTTTCTTT
>.|.|TRBJ2-1|TRBV4-3
CASSQGIGTAGDEQFF
TGCGCCAGCAGCCAGGGGATTGGGACCGCCGGGGATGAGCAGTTCTTC
>TRBD1|.|TRBJ2-7|TRBV18
CASSPRTGVYEQYF
TGTGCCAGCTCACCTCGAACAGGGGTCTACGAGCAGTACTTC
>TRBD2|.|TRBJ2-7|TRBV18
CASSPSGTSNNEQYF
TGTGCCAGCTCACCCTCCGGGACTAGCAACAACGAGCAGTACTTC
>TRBD2|.|TRBJ2-1|TRBV7-8
CASSLELAGSPHNEQFF
TGTGCCAGCAGCTTAGAGCTAGCGGGTTCCCCCCACAATGAGCAGTTCTTC
>.|.|TRBJ2-3|TRBV5-4
CASSFGLASTDTQYF
TGTGCCAGCAGCTTTGGTCTAGCTAGCACAGATACGCAGTATTTT
>.|.|TRBJ1-2|TRBV19
CASSLPLTAANYGYTF
TGTGCCAGTAGCCTCCCCCTGACGGCAGCTAACTATGGCTACACCTTC
>TRBD1|.|TRBJ1-2|TRBV6-6
CASSPFTGDDGYTF
TGTGCCAGCAGTCCCTTCACAGGGGATGATGGCTACACCTTC
>.|.|TRBJ1-1|TRBV5-1
CASSLAGSPVNTEAFF
TGCGCCAGCAGCTTGGCCGGGAGCCCCGTTAACACTGAAGCTTTCTTT
>.|.|TRBJ1-5|TRBV30
CAWSVRGQQGRQPQHF
TGTGCCTGGAGTGTACGAGGTCAGCAGGGTCGTCAGCCCCAGCATTTT
>.|.|TRBJ2-1|TRBV7-3
CASSQPPGGGGNEQFF
TGTGCCAGCAGCCAACCCCCGGGGGGCGGTGGGAATGAGCAGTTCTTC
>.|.|TRBJ1-1|TRBV7-9
CASSQQENTEAFF
TGTGCCAGCAGCCAACAAGAGAACACTGAAGCTTTCTTT
>TRBD2|.|TRBJ2-7|TRBV28
CASSLSLAGARSYEQYF
TGTGCCAGCAGTTTGAGTCTAGCGGGAGCTCGGTCCTACGAGCAGTACTTC
>.|once|TRBJ2-5|TRBV4-1
CASSHYQGRWQETQYF
TGCGCCAGCAGCCACTACCAGGGGCGTTGGCAAGAGACCCAGTACTTC
>.|.|TRBJ1-5|TRBV7-8
CASSLQENQPQHF
TGTGCCAGCAGTTTACAGGAAAATCAGCCCCAGCATTTT
>.|.|TRBJ2-7|TRBV5-1
CASSFQDRDEQYF
TGCGCCAGCAGCTTCCAAGACAGAGACGAGCAGTACTTC
>.|.|TRBJ2-7|TRBV5-4
CASSPPDRYEQYF
TGTGCCAGCAGCCCCCCGGACCGGTACGAGCAGTACTTC
>TRBD2|.|TRBJ2-2|TRBV5-1
CASSLGLAAGELFF
TGCGCCAGCAGCTTGGGCCTAGCGGCCGGGGAGCTGTTTTTT
>.|.|TRBJ1-2|TRBV6-1
CASTIRVHVNGYTF
TGTGCCAGCACTATCAGGGTTCATGTGAATGGCTACACCTTC
>.|.|TRBJ2-7|TRBV4-1
CASSQESPRGYEQYF
TGCGCCAGCAGCCAAGAATCCCCCCGGGGCTACGAGCAGTACTTC
>.|.|TRBJ1-5|TRBV5-1
CASSLGPLSNQPQHF
TGCGCCAGCAGCTTGGGTCCCCTTAGCAATCAGCCCCAGCATTTT
>TRBD1|.|TRBJ2-7|TRBV28
CASSPPPGTGTYEQYF
TGTGCCAGCAGTCCGCCACCCGGGACAGGGACCTACGAGCAGTACTTC
>TRBD1|.|TRBJ1-2|TRBV19
CASSRKPGGYGYTF
TGTGCCAGTAGTCGTAAGCCAGGGGGCTATGGCTACACCTTC
>.|.|TRBJ2-2|TRBV5-1
CASSLGPDGAGELFF
TGCGCCAGCAGCTTGGGACCCGATGGCGCCGGGGAGCTGTTTTTT
>.|few|TRBJ2-5|TRBV5-1
CASSLVGGRETQYF
TGCGCCAGCAGCTTGGTCGGGGGTCGGGAGACCCAGTACTTC
>.|.|TRBJ1-1|TRBV5-4
CASSVDQHTEAFF
TGTGCCAGCAGCGTGGATCAACACACTGAAGCTTTCTTT
>.|few|TRBJ2-3|TRBV27
CASSSKGTFHSAIDTQYF
TGTGCCAGCAGTTCAAAAGGGACTTTCCACTCAGCAATAGATACGCAGTATTTT
>.|.|TRBJ1-4|TRBV11-2
CASSPSSHEKLFF
TGTGCCAGCAGCCCCTCGTCTCATGAAAAACTGTTTTTT
>.|.|TRBJ2-1|TRBV5-1
CASSWNPQGLDPGEQFF
TGCGCCAGCAGTTGGAATCCACAGGGACTCGACCCCGGGGAGCAGTTCTTC
>.|.|TRBJ2-3|TRBV10-3
CAISGVGSSTDTQYF
TGTGCCATCAGTGGGGTAGGGTCTAGCACAGATACGCAGTATTTT
>.|.|TRBJ1-1|TRBV5-4
CASSRPGNTEAFF
TGTGCCAGCAGCCGACCCGGGAACACTGAAGCTTTCTTT
>.|few|TRBJ1-1|TRBV7-9
CASSLAPWGLTEAFF
TGTGCCAGCAGCTTAGCGCCTTGGGGCCTCACTGAAGCTTTCTTT
>.|.|TRBJ2-3|TRBV30
CAWSFGSYTDTQYF
TGTGCCTGGAGTTTCGGGTCATACACAGATACGCAGTATTTT
>TRBD2|.|TRBJ2-7|TRBV5-5
CASSLVSGSYEQYF
TGTGCCAGCAGCTTGGTCAGCGGGAGCTACGAGCAGTACTTC
>.|.|TRBJ1-2|TRBV19
CASTRGANYGYTF
TGTGCCAGTACGAGGGGAGCTAACTATGGCTACACCTTC
>.|.|TRBJ1-3|TRBV14
CASSHRQSPSGNTIYF
TGTGCCAGCAGCCATCGACAGAGCCCCTCTGGAAACACCATATATTTT